The 24 T cell receptor beta chains below were found in one sample sequenced in a study of blood T cells in healthy people across ages. For the second PCR, which ran for about 7 to 11 cycles, a sample-barcoded 5' primer and a J-beta primer mix were used. Each CDR3 protein is one row after TCRdb ran MiXCR on the 5' RACE reads. In the table there are 850,000 or so distinct CDR3 sequences, around 26% of which are singletons. Sequencing input: blood. These TCRs come from an elderly woman in good health.

This clonotype was detected many times. The chain joins TRBV6-2 or TRBV6-3 to TRBJ2-7; 7 bases agree with TRBD2. This CDR3 is 17 amino acids long. CDR1 and CDR2 (germline): MNHEY, SVGEGT. Germline trimming cut 6 bases from V and 2 bases from J; bases unmatched to any gene: 16. The CDR3 DNA reads TGTGCCAGCAGCTCGGCGTGGGCCAGCGGGGATACCTACGAGCAGTACTTC. Its translation is CASSSAWASGDTYEQYF.

This clonotype came up many times. This sequence joins TRBV20-1 and TRBJ1-2, with TRBD1 as a possible D gene (5 bases). Trimming shortened V by 2 bases and J by 5 bases, and 15 bases separated the two germline ends. Per germline, CDR1 DFQATT and CDR2 SNEGSKA (reference sequence). The CDR3 spans 14 residues. Here the CDR3 DNA reads TGCAGTGCTAGACGGCCCGGGGCCGAGTATGGCTACACCTTC. Its translation: CSARRPGAEYGYTF.

This clonotype has a handful of counts. The chain recombines TRBV27 with TRBJ2-3; no clear D gene. Germline loops: CDR1 MNHEY, CDR2 SMNVEV (reference sequence). This CDR3 contains 14 residues. The germline V and J ends were trimmed by 6 bases and 1 base, with 11 bases remaining between them. CDR3: CASRGSLGTDTQYF. The CDR3 bases are TGTGCCAGCAGAGGGTCCCTGGGCACAGATACGCAGTATTTT.

The table lists this clonotype with many counts. The chain combines TRBV5-1 with TRBJ2-6; D not certain. The CDR3 contains 15 residues. V gave up 4 bases and J gave up 4 bases, with 12 bases separating them. Per germline, CDR1 SGHRS and CDR2 YFSETQ. The CDR3 here is CASSPLTGGANVLTF. The CDR3 DNA sequence: TGCGCCAGCAGCCCGCTAACTGGGGGGGCCAACGTCCTGACTTTC.

Of note for this clonotype: This sequence may be a read error, since a much larger clone differs from it by one base. CDR3 nucleotides: TGTGCCAGCAACTTAGGGGGACAGGGACGAGCCAAAAACATTCAGTACTTC. Encoded protein: CASNLGGQGRAKNIQYF. This chain joins TRBV11-1 and TRBJ2-4; 9 bases line up with TRBD1. The CDR3 spans 17 residues. Germline V gives CDR1 SGHAT, CDR2 FQDESV (reference sequence).

There are many counts of this clonotype. V and J are TRBV20-1 and TRBJ2-1; D unclear. Looked up from germline, CDR1 is DFQATT and CDR2 is SNEGSKA (reference sequence). Trimming removed 3 bases from V and 7 bases from J, with 10 bases in between. This CDR3 has 12 residues. The CDR3 sequence: CSASRLLNEQFF. CDR3 sequence (DNA): TGCAGTGCTAGTCGGCTTCTAAATGAGCAGTTCTTC.

This clonotype was seen just once. This may come from a read error, since a much larger clone is one base off. This rearrangement joins TRBV27 to TRBJ1-2; no clear D. CDR1 MNHEY and CDR2 SMNVEV come from the germline V gene (reference sequence). The V end lost 5 bases, the J end lost 4 bases, and 17 bases lay between the germline ends. The length of the CDR3 is 15 residues. The DNA for the CDR3 is TGTGCCAGCAGTCCAGAGATGCCCACCCCCTATGGCTACACCTTC. It encodes CASSPEMPTPYGYTF.

This clonotype has only a few counts. A much larger clone differs from this one at a single base, so this may be a read error. The chain joins TRBV4-3 to TRBJ1-2; TRBD1 agrees at 9 bases. The CDR3 is made up of 15 amino acids. The germline V gene has CDR1 LGHNA and CDR2 YSLEER. The CDR3 DNA reads TGCGCCAGCAGCCAAATACAGGGGGCGGCGAGTGGCTGCACCTTC. It specifies CASSQIQGAASGCTF.

The rearrangement links TRBV12-3 or TRBV12-4 to TRBJ2-1; 7 nucleotides match TRBD1. This CDR3 region has 13 residues. V lost 7 bases and J lost 7; bases outside the gene matches: 7. The CDR3 reads CASTLTGKNEQFF. The CDR3 nucleotides read TGTGCCAGCACCTTGACAGGGAAGAATGAGCAGTTCTTC.

This clonotype came up a few times. The rearrangement joins TRBV9 to TRBJ2-2, with TRBD2 identical over 13 bases. Germline CDR1 is SGDLS and CDR2 is YYNGEE. This CDR3 is built from 17 residues. Germline trimming cut 0 bases from V and 4 bases from J; bases unmatched to any gene: 3. CDR3 region: CASSVGLAGGSTGELFF. The CDR3 region has the DNA TGTGCCAGCAGCGTAGGACTAGCGGGGGGATCCACCGGGGAGCTGTTTTTT.

This clonotype has at least ten counts. This chain connects TRBV11-2 to TRBJ2-4; D may be TRBD1 or TRBD2 (5 bases each). V was cut by 4 bases and J by 8 bases, with 18 bases left in between. The germline CDR1 and CDR2 sequences are SGHAT and FQNNGV. This CDR3 region has 15 residues. The CDR3: CASSSGPERGYIQYF. CDR3 in DNA: TGTGCCAGCAGCTCGGGGCCTGAGCGTGGTTACATTCAGTACTTC. The variable domain in full, completed from reference TRBV11-2 and TRBJ2-4, reads EAGVAQSPRYKIIEKRQSVAFWCNPISGHATLYWYQQILGQGPKLLIQFQNNGVVDDSQLPKDRFSAERLKGVDSTLKIQPAKLEDSAVYLCASSSGPERGYIQYFGAGTRLSVL.

This clonotype has at least ten counts. The chain carries TRBV7-2 and TRBJ2-4, with a possible D match to TRBD2 (7 bases). There are 15 residues in the CDR3. Germline CDR1 SGHTA, CDR2 FQGNSA. V was trimmed by 0 bases and J by 7 bases, leaving 13 bases between them. The CDR3 DNA is TGTGCCAGCAGCTTAGCGGGGGGGCCCCTCAACATTCAGTACTTC. This codes for CASSLAGGPLNIQYF.

The chain is built from TRBV6-5 and TRBJ2-2; D might be TRBD1 (6 bases). Trimming shortened V by 5 bases and J by 4 bases, and 11 bases separated the two germline ends. The CDR3 runs 14 residues. Germline-derived CDR1 and CDR2 are MNHEY and SVGAGI. The CDR3 sequence is CASSPDSATGELFF. CDR3 in DNA: TGTGCCAGCAGTCCGGACAGTGCCACCGGGGAGCTGTTTTTT.

The rearrangement uses TRBV18 and TRBJ2-2; D remains unclear. V was pared by 3 bases and J by 1 base, with 6 bases between. Germline assignment: CDR1 KGHSH and CDR2 LQKENI. The CDR3 is 14 amino acids. CDR3 sequence reads: CASSPSGNTGELFF. The CDR3 DNA reads TGTGCCAGCTCACCCTCAGGGAACACCGGGGAGCTGTTTTTT.

This clonotype was found many times. As DNA, the CDR3 is TGCAGTGCTAGCTCGGGGGGGCGTTACGAGCAGTACTTC. This gives the protein CSASSGGRYEQYF. The V call is TRBV20-1, the J call TRBJ2-7; 8 nucleotides line up with TRBD2. This CDR3 is 13 amino acids long. V was pared by 3 bases and J by 4 bases, with 5 bases of the junction left unmatched. The germline V gene encodes CDR1 DFQATT and CDR2 SNEGSKA (reference sequence).

This clonotype was seen ten or more times. This chain connects TRBV6-2 or TRBV6-3 to TRBJ2-1, with 12 bases lining up with TRBD2. V shed 5 bases, J shed 7 bases, and the junction held 6 bases outside the gene matches. The CDR3 contains 15 residues. The germline V gene has CDR1 MNHEY and CDR2 SVGEGT. The CDR3 here is CASSRLAGGFNEQFF. The CDR3 DNA reads TGTGCCAGCAGTCGCCTAGCGGGGGGGTTTAATGAGCAGTTCTTC.

On this clonotype itself: One junction end disagrees with the germline gene, perhaps due to a read error. The V gene is TRBV12-3 or TRBV12-4, the J gene TRBJ2-3, with D possibly matching TRBD1 (6 bases). The CDR3 runs 15 residues. CDR3 nucleotide sequence: TGTGCCAGCAGCACCTCAGGGGAAATTACAGATGCGCAGTATTTT. Its protein product is CASSTSGEITDAQYF.

This clonotype was detected only a few times. The V call is TRBV12-3 or TRBV12-4, the J call TRBJ1-5; tentatively, D is TRBD1 (6 bases). The CDR3 runs 14 residues. Trimming shortened V by 4 bases and J by 7 bases, and 14 bases separated the two germline ends. The CDR3 DNA reads as TGTGCCAGCAGTTCCGTATTAGGGGGGCAGCCCCAGCATTTT. Protein product: CASSSVLGGQPQHF.

Note on this clonotype: Since a much larger clone is just one base distant, this may be a read error. The rearrangement uses TRBV12-3 or TRBV12-4 and TRBJ1-4; D not certain. CDR3 size: 11 residues. Trimming took off 6 bases at V and 2 bases at J, with 1 base between the two ends. The CDR3 reads CASSTNEKLFF. Here the CDR3 DNA reads TGTGCCAGCAGCACTAATGAAAAACTGTTTTTT.

This clonotype was detected only once. This chain joins TRBV29-1 and TRBJ2-7; D not certain. The DNA end favors TRBJ2-5, so the J call may be wrong. Germline-derived CDR1 and CDR2 are SQVTM and ANQGSEA. The length of the CDR3 is 13 residues. CDR3 protein: CSVRPDDRETQYF. CDR3 DNA: TGCAGCGTTCGACCCGATGACCGAGAGACCCAGTACTTC.

The chain has TRBV28 and TRBJ1-2; no definite D call. CDR1 and CDR2 (germline): MDHEN, SYDVKM. Trimming left V 5 bases short and J 5 bases short, with 15 bases between. CDR3 length equals 14 residues. The CDR3 DNA reads as TGTGCCAGCAGTCCGGGGATTTCCCTTTATGGCTACACCTTC. Translating it yields CASSPGISLYGYTF.

This clonotype has a handful of counts. The chain combines TRBV4-1 with TRBJ1-2, with 8 bases matching TRBD1. After removal of 1 base from V and 1 base from J, the junction contained 17 bases not matched to a gene. The CDR3 consists of 20 residues. The germline CDR1 and CDR2 sequences are MGHRA and YSYEKL. The CDR3 region is CASSQVYRQGIAALNYGYTF. The DNA of the CDR3 is TGCGCCAGCAGCCAAGTCTACCGACAGGGGATAGCGGCCCTTAACTATGGCTACACCTTC.

On this clonotype: Possible read error: a much larger clone is one base away. This chain joins TRBV7-2 and TRBJ2-1; 9 nucleotides align to TRBD1. Germline assignment: CDR1 SGHTA and CDR2 FQGNSA. The length of the CDR3 is 18 residues. CDR3 DNA sequence: TGTGTCAGCAGCTTAGGGTGGGGCGGGACAGGGAGACGAAATGAGCAGTTCTTC. It specifies CVSSLGWGGTGRRNEQFF.

This clonotype showed up many times. The V and J genes are TRBV7-9 and TRBJ1-2; a possible D gene is TRBD1 (6 bases). The germline V and J ends were trimmed by 5 bases and 11 bases, with 18 bases remaining between them. The CDR3 loop spans 13 amino acids. Germline CDR1 is SEHNR and CDR2 is FQNEAQ (reference sequence). The CDR3 loop reads CASSDETADRYTF. In DNA, the CDR3 is TGTGCCAGCAGCGATGAGACGGCGGACAGATACACCTTC.